This T cell receptor (beta chain) derives from a study of blood T cell repertoires in COVID-19. Looking at the study overall: In each case, the material was cDNA or gDNA derived from T cells, B-cell-depleted T cells, or PBMCs.

The assay was immunoSEQ multiplex PCR, and TCRdb's table has in-frame clones only and misses some. This table has 55,000 to 65,000 clones, over 80% appearing once. This clone was seen once. Germline assignment: CDR1 SGHTS and CDR2 YDEGEE. The V segment lost 3 bases and the J segment 2 bases; nucleotides outside the gene matches: 15. The CDR3 length is 18 residues. The gene calls are TRBV5-8 and TRBJ2-7, with TRBD2 matching over 9 bases. Source material: peripheral blood. This sequence was found in a human donor with active COVID-19. The donor label of this sample is uncertain. The CDR3 loop is CASSSDSLLAGDPYEQYF. The CDR3 coding sequence is TGTGCCAGCAGCTCTGACAGTCTCTTAGCGGGAGATCCCTACGAGCAGTACTTC.